One and the same sample provided the 15 T cell receptor beta chains below, sequenced in a study of OX40 agonist ivuxolimab in advanced cancers. Sequencing was performed with immunoSEQ multiplex PCR; in TCRdb, only in-frame clones are kept and a portion is missing. The sample yields around 70,000 clones, around nine tenths seen once. Material: CD4+ or CD8+ T cells sorted from blood, obtained in a trial of the OX40 agonist ivuxolimab. These TCRs come from an adult with an advanced solid tumor such as melanoma, head and neck, liver or kidney cancer.

The chain couples TRBV11-1 to TRBJ2-7; D not certain. The CDR3 contains 12 residues. V lost 3 bases and J 3 bases, leaving 6 bases between the germline ends. In germline, CDR1 is SGHAT, CDR2 FQDESV (reference sequence). The CDR3 spells CASSFLYYEQYF. For the CDR3, the DNA is TGTGCCAGCAGCTTCCTGTACTACGAGCAGTACTTC.

This clone was counted once. The chain recombines TRBV6-1 with TRBJ2-7, with a possible D match to TRBD1 (5 bases). The CDR3 runs 13 residues. V dropped 8 bases and J dropped 1 base, with 12 bases sitting between them. Germline V gene data show CDR1 as MNHNS and CDR2 as SASEGT. CDR3 residues: CASEGQLSYEQYF. The DNA of the CDR3 is TGTGCCAGCGAAGGACAATTGTCCTACGAGCAGTACTTC.

This sequence joins TRBV4-1 and TRBJ2-3, with 9 bases fitting TRBD1. Trimming at V came to 4 bases and at J to 4 bases, leaving 3 bases not matched to a gene. The CDR3 has 14 residues. Germline CDR1 MGHRA, CDR2 YSYEKL. As DNA, the CDR3 is TGCGCCAGCAGCCCACAGGGGGCTGCAGATACGCAGTATTTT. This sequence encodes CASSPQGAADTQYF.

The chain recombines TRBV19 with TRBJ1-6; unclear D gene. Trimming stripped 1 base from V and 6 bases from J, with 4 bases between. Germline values: CDR1 LNHDA, CDR2 SQIVND (reference sequence). The CDR3 is made up of 13 amino acids. CDR3 DNA: TGTGCCAGTAGTATAGGACTTAATTCACCCCTCCACTTT. Translated, it gives CASSIGLNSPLHF.

The chain couples TRBV6-1 to TRBJ2-1; 10 nucleotides align to TRBD2. The CDR3 spans 17 residues. V lost 0 bases to trimming and J lost 4 bases; unmatched junction nucleotides: 6. Germline V gene data show CDR1 as MNHNS and CDR2 as SASEGT. The CDR3 DNA sequence: TGTGCCAGCAGTGAAGCGGCTAGCGGGGGTTTATACAATGAGCAGTTCTTC. Protein: CASSEAASGGLYNEQFF.

The chain combines TRBV28 with TRBJ1-2; tentative D call: TRBD1 (5 bases). CDR1 is MDHEN and CDR2 is SYDVKM in the germline V gene. This CDR3 has 14 amino acids. V was clipped by 3 bases and J by 6 bases, with 14 bases between them. CDR3 coding DNA: TGTGCCAGCAGTTTGGGCGAGGGGTCCCATGGCTACACCTTC. Its protein is CASSLGEGSHGYTF.

The CDR3: CASTGGQIYTEAFF. The CDR3 DNA is TGTGCCAGCACCGGGGGACAGATATACACTGAAGCTTTCTTT. The V and J genes are TRBV28 and TRBJ1-1; 7 nucleotides match TRBD1. CDR1 and CDR2 (germline): MDHEN, SYDVKM. J lost 3 bases, V lost 7 bases, and 8 bases had no gene match. CDR3 size: 14 residues.

The CDR3 coding sequence is TGTGCCAGCAGCCAGGCTCTGACTAGCGGGGAAACAGATACGCAGTATTTT. Protein product: CASSQALTSGETDTQYF. This sequence joins TRBV4-2 and TRBJ2-3; TRBD2 agrees at 11 bases. The CDR3 is made up of 17 amino acids. V trimming: 3 bases; J trimming: 3 bases; junction bases outside the gene matches: 8. The germline V gene encodes CDR1 LGHNA and CDR2 YNFKEQ.

This clone has just a few counts. The chain is built from TRBV19 and TRBJ1-5; 8 nucleotides match TRBD1. CDR3 length equals 14 residues. The ends lost 4 bases at V and 4 bases at J; junction bases unmatched: 3. Germline V gene lookup returns CDR1 LNHDA and CDR2 SQIVND (reference sequence). The CDR3 here is CASSTRTGNQPQHF. In DNA, the CDR3 is TGTGCCAGTAGTACAAGGACAGGGAATCAGCCCCAGCATTTT.

The chain has TRBV27 and TRBJ1-5; possible D gene TRBD1, 5 bases. From germline, CDR1 is MNHEY and CDR2 SMNVEV (reference sequence). V was pared by 1 base and J by 1 base, with 11 bases between. This CDR3 is built from 16 residues. The CDR3 DNA is TGTGCCAGCAGTTTATACGGGAGGGGAAGCAATCAGCCCCAGCATTTT. This encodes CASSLYGRGSNQPQHF.

The rearrangement joins TRBV6-5 to TRBJ1-2, with 10 bases fitting TRBD1. The J segment lost 6 bases and the V segment lost 2 bases, leaving 3 bases of the junction unmatched. CDR1 and CDR2 from the germline V gene are MNHEY and SVGAGI. This CDR3 contains 14 residues. The CDR3 loop is CASSYLGQGDGYTF. CDR3 bases: TGTGCCAGCAGTTACCTAGGACAGGGGGATGGCTACACCTTC.

J is TRBJ2-5 and V is TRBV7-3, with TRBD2 as a possible D gene (6 bases). Per germline, CDR1 SGHTA and CDR2 FQGTGA. With 4 bases removed from V and 5 bases from J, the gap between germline ends came to 14 bases. The CDR3 is 14 residues long. The CDR3 protein is CASSSGLLGETQYF. DNA of the CDR3: TGTGCCAGCAGCTCGGGACTCCTGGGGGAGACCCAGTACTTC. The variable domain in full, completed from reference TRBV7-3 and TRBJ2-5, reads GAGVSQTPSNKVTEKGKYVELRCDPISGHTALYWYRQSLGQGPEFLIYFQGTGAADDSGLPNDRFFAVRPEGSVSTLKIQRTERGDSAVYLCASSSGLLGETQYFGPGTRLLVL.

V usage is TRBV27 and J usage is TRBJ1-1, with D hard to call. CDR1 and CDR2 (germline): MNHEY, SMNVEV (reference sequence). Trimming shortened V by 3 bases and J by 0 bases, and 14 bases separated the two germline ends. The CDR3 is 16 residues long. The CDR3 sequence: CASSFRFQGLNTEAFF. The CDR3 bases are TGTGCCAGCAGTTTCCGCTTTCAAGGGTTGAACACTGAAGCTTTCTTT.

The chain carries TRBV19 and TRBJ1-5, with D unclear. V lost 3 bases and J 0 bases, leaving 6 bases between the germline ends. This CDR3 has 14 amino acids. Germline loops: CDR1 LNHDA, CDR2 SQIVND (reference sequence). For the CDR3, the DNA is TGTGCCAGTAGTATGATCAATAGCAATCAGCCCCAGCATTTT. Amino acids: CASSMINSNQPQHF.

This clone was seen a handful of times. The chain combines TRBV7-9 with TRBJ1-1; weak D call: TRBD1 (5 bases). Looked up from germline, CDR1 is SEHNR and CDR2 is FQNEAQ (reference sequence). Trimming left V 5 bases short and J 3 bases short, with 10 bases between. The CDR3 has 13 residues. CDR3 protein: CASSHAGHTEAFF. CDR3 DNA: TGTGCCAGCAGCCATGCGGGACACACTGAAGCTTTCTTT.